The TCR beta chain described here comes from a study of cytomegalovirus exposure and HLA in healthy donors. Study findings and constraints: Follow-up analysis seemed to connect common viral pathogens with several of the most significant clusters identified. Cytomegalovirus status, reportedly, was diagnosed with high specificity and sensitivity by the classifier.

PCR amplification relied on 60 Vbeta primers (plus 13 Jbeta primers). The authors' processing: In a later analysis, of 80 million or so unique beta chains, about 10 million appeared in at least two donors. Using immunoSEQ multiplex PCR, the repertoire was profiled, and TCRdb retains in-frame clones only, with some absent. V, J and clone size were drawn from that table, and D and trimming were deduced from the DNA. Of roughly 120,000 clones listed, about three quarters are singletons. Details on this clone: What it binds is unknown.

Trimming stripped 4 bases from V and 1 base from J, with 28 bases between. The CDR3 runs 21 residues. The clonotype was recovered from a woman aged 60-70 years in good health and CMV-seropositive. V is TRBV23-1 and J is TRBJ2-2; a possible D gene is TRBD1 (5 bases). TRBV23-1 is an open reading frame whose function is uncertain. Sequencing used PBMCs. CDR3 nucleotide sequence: TGCGCCAGCAGTCCCCGTCCCATGGCAGGGCGTGGGTGTGGGAACACCGGGGAGCTGTTTTTT. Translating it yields CASSPRPMAGRGCGNTGELFF.